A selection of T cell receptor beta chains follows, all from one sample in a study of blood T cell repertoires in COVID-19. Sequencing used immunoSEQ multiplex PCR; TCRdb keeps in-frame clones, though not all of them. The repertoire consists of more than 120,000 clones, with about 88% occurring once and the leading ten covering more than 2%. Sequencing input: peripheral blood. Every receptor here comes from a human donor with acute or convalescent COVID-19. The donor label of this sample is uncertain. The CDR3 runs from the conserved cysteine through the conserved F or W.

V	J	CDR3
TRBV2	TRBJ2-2	CASSIRTSTGELFF
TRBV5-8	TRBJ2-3	CASSLRGSDTQYF
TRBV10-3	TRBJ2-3	CAISSRGGQGTDTQYF
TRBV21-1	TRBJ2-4	CASSPDHAGNGDIQYF
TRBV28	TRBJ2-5	CASSLPRGETQYF
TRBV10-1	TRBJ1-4	CASSEQQGTGGVEKLFF
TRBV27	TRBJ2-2	CASQVSGANTGELFF
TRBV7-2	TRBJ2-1	CASSLNPPDNYNEQFF
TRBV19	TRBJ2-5	CASSRSGEGETQYF
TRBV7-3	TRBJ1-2	CASSKDSYNGYTF
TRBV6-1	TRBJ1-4	CASRHRGSTNEKLFF
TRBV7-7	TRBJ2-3	CASTLLAHDGGHGDTQYF
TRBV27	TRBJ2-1	CASSLQAGPNEQFF
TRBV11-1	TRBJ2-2	CASSLIRDGELFF
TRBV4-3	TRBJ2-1	CASSPPAAGGEQFF
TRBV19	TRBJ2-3	CASSISGQTSGTQYF
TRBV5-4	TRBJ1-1	CASSRGQGLGTEAFF
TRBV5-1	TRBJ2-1	CASSLGTSGSSEQFF
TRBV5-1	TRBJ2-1	CASSLGSGGHNEQFF
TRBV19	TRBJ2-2	CASSAQTGVLSGELFF
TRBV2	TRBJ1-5	CATSPDRGFNQPQHF
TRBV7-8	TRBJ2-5	CASSSTGGLYQETQYF
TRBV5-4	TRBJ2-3	CASSLAPSGRGNTQYF
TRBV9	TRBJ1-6	CASSPGDTLGYNSPLHF
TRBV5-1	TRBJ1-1	CASSFMGAGNTEAFF
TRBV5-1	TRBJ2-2	CASSLASGSTGELFF
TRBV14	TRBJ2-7	CASSLVQGAEVEQYF
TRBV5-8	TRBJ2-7	CASRGQVNEQYF
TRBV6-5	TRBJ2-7	CASSQRTRRGHEQYF
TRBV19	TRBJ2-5	CASTSFGGQETQYF
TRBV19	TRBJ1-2	CASSATGDYGYTF
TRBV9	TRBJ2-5	CASSVANGGAGETQYF
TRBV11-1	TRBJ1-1	CASSPGGTGVRAEAFF
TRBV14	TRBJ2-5	CASSHLQGRGKETQYF
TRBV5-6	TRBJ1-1	CASSSGTGKMNTEAFF
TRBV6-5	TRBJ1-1	CASSSHSAGAVSEAFF
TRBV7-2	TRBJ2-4	CASSLGISGRAGKNIQYF
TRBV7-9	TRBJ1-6	CASSLTDSPLHF
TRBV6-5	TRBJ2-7	CASSYSRGSSYEQYF
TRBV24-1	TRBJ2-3	CATQGARSTDTQYF
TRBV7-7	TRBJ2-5	CASSLAPGIQETQYF